One and the same sample provided the 30 T cell receptor beta chains below, sequenced in a study of siplizumab effects on memory and regulatory T cells. The method was immunoSEQ multiplex PCR; TCRdb's version includes in-frame clones alone and lacks a portion of them. This repertoire shows 70,000 to 95,000 clones, 93% found once; its top ten account for 6.5%. Input material: CD8+ T cells sorted from blood. The receptors were sampled from a human donor in good health.

The rearrangement uses TRBV9 and TRBJ1-1; D might be TRBD1 (6 bases). This CDR3 contains 15 residues. V was clipped by 5 bases and J by 0 bases, with 14 bases between them. Germline V gene data show CDR1 as SGDLS and CDR2 as YYNGEE. CDR3 sequence (DNA): TGTGCCAGCAGTGCCACAGGGAGGATGAACACTGAAGCTTTCTTT. Translating it yields CASSATGRMNTEAFF.

This chain connects TRBV5-1 to TRBJ2-5, with 10 bases fitting TRBD1. Losses at the gene ends were 4 bases for V and 5 bases for J; bases not matched to a gene: 5. The CDR3 sequence is 14 residues long. The V gene's germline CDR1 is SGHRS and CDR2 YFSETQ. CDR3 in amino acids: CASSHDRGLETQYF. In DNA form, the CDR3 reads TGCGCCAGCAGCCACGACAGGGGGCTTGAGACCCAGTACTTC. The variable domain in full, with the rest retrieved from reference TRBV5-1 and TRBJ2-5, is KAGVTQTPRYLIKTRGQQVTLSCSPISGHRSVSWYQQTPGQGLQFLFEYFSETQRNKGNFPGRFSGRQFSNSRSEMNVSTLELGDSALYLCASSHDRGLETQYFGPGTRLLVL.

This chain links TRBV15 with TRBJ2-5, with 10 bases lining up with TRBD1. CDR1 LNHNV and CDR2 YYDKDF come from the germline V gene (reference sequence). The CDR3 is 15 amino acids. V lost 4 bases and J lost 4; bases outside the gene matches: 6. The CDR3 sequence is CATSKRGQGTETQYF. The CDR3 nucleotides are TGTGCCACCAGCAAGCGGGGACAGGGGACAGAGACCCAGTACTTC.

This sequence joins TRBV5-1 and TRBJ2-7, with D perhaps matching TRBD1 (5 bases). Trimming pared 2 bases from V and 0 bases from J, leaving 6 bases between. This CDR3 is built from 13 residues. Germline CDR1 reads SGHRS; CDR2 reads YFSETQ. This CDR3 is CASSLTGSYEQYF. CDR3 bases: TGCGCCAGCAGCTTAACAGGCTCCTACGAGCAGTACTTC.

The sample holds a few counts of this clone. The V gene is TRBV30, the J gene TRBJ1-1; perhaps TRBD1 as D (5 bases). The germline V and J ends were trimmed by 3 bases and 6 bases, with 17 bases remaining between them. The CDR3 covers 14 residues. CDR1 is GTSNPN and CDR2 is SVGIG in the germline V gene (reference sequence). The chain's CDR3 is CAWREVVGAAEAFF. CDR3 DNA: TGTGCCTGGAGGGAAGTGGTAGGGGCCGCTGAAGCTTTCTTT.

CDR3 nucleotide sequence: TGTGCCAGCAGCGTAGATGTGGGGACAGGTTCCAATGAGCAGTTCTTC. It encodes CASSVDVGTGSNEQFF. The gene calls are TRBV9 and TRBJ2-1, with TRBD1 matching over 8 bases. Unmatched junction bases numbered 8, after V lost 0 bases and J lost 6 bases. The CDR3 is made up of 16 amino acids. Germline CDR1 reads SGDLS; CDR2 reads YYNGEE.

This chain uses TRBV7-3 with TRBJ2-1; TRBD2 aligns across 11 bases. This CDR3 contains 18 residues. The V gene's germline CDR1 is SGHTA and CDR2 FQGTGA. V lost 5 bases to trimming and J lost 7 bases; unmatched junction nucleotides: 16. The CDR3 DNA reads as TGTGCCAGCAGCCCGCGAGGCCTTCTAGCGGGAGGTAGAAATGAGCAGTTCTTC. Translated, it gives CASSPRGLLAGGRNEQFF.

V gene TRBV5-1 combines with J gene TRBJ2-1; maybe TRBD1 (6 bases). The germline gives CDR1 SGHRS, CDR2 YFSETQ. There are 16 residues in the CDR3. Trimming shortened V by 4 bases and J by 3 bases, and 17 bases separated the two germline ends. The CDR3 bases are TGCGCCAGCAGCACCCATCAGGGGAATCTCTACAATGAGCAGTTCTTC. This translates into CASSTHQGNLYNEQFF.

The chain carries TRBV4-3 and TRBJ2-2, with D possibly TRBD1 on 6 matching bases. V lost 1 base, J lost 6 bases, and 15 bases lay in between. The CDR3 loop spans 16 amino acids. Germline CDR1 and CDR2: LGHNA and YSLEER. The CDR3 protein is CASSQGGRGAAGELFF. The DNA of the CDR3 is TGCGCCAGCAGCCAAGGTGGCAGGGGCGCGGCCGGGGAGCTGTTTTTT.

This rearrangement joins TRBV15 to TRBJ1-1, with 7 positions matching TRBD1. The length of the CDR3 is 15 residues. The germline CDR1 and CDR2 sequences are LNHNV and YYDKDF (reference sequence). The V and J ends lost 1 base and 7 bases, in that order; junction bases with no gene match: 9. CDR3 in amino acids: CATSRVGRGSDEAFF. CDR3 bases: TGTGCCACCAGCAGAGTGGGCAGGGGGAGCGATGAAGCTTTCTTT.

J is TRBJ2-3 and V is TRBV5-8; 7 bases fit TRBD2. The CDR3 has 15 amino acids. The J segment lost 0 bases and the V segment lost 4 bases, leaving 5 bases of the junction unmatched. Germline values: CDR1 SGHTS, CDR2 YDEGEE. The CDR3 region is CASSPGGTSTDTQYF. CDR3 sequence (DNA): TGTGCCAGCAGCCCGGGGGGAACTAGCACAGATACGCAGTATTTT.

Concerning this clone: The identical CDR3 is also encoded by other nucleotide sequences in the sample. J is TRBJ1-2 and V is TRBV13; TRBD1 might be the D (6 bases). Germline V lookup: CDR1 PRHDT, CDR2 FYEKMQ (reference sequence). This CDR3 contains 16 residues. Trimming took off 0 bases at V and 6 bases at J, with 17 bases between the two ends. CDR3 sequence reads: CASSLGLRGFGDGYTF. As DNA, the CDR3 is TGTGCCAGCAGCTTAGGTCTAAGGGGGTTTGGTGATGGCTACACCTTC.

The J gene is TRBJ2-2, the V gene TRBV27; no clear D. The CDR3 loop spans 13 amino acids. Germline V lookup: CDR1 MNHEY, CDR2 SMNVEV (reference sequence). Trimming cost V 4 bases and J 1 base, with 4 bases left between them. The DNA of the CDR3 is TGTGCCAGCAGTTCCGAGAACACCGGGGAGCTGTTTTTT. Protein sequence: CASSSENTGELFF.

DNA of the CDR3: TGCGCCAGCAGCCAAGTTCAGGGGGTACGAGAAAAACTGTTTTTT. Its translation: CASSQVQGVREKLFF. The J gene is TRBJ1-4, the V gene TRBV4-1, with 7 bases that match TRBD1. Germline CDR1 MGHRA, CDR2 YSYEKL. The CDR3 totals 15 residues. V was pared by 1 base and J by 8 bases, with 7 bases of the junction left unmatched.

The rearrangement links TRBV30 to TRBJ2-1, with 10 bases fitting TRBD1. The CDR3 is made up of 16 amino acids. V dropped 5 bases and J dropped 3; count of bases not matched to a gene: 10. In germline, CDR1 is GTSNPN, CDR2 SVGIG (reference sequence). In DNA, the CDR3 is TGTGCCTGGGAAAAGGCCGGGACAGGGGACTACAATGAGCAGTTCTTC. This translates into CAWEKAGTGDYNEQFF.

The rearrangement joins TRBV6-1 to TRBJ2-5; 11 positions match TRBD1. The DNA end is a closer match to TRBJ2-7, so the J assignment may be wrong. CDR1 MNHNS and CDR2 SASEGT come from the germline V gene. This CDR3 spans 14 amino acids. The CDR3 region has the DNA TGTGCCAGCAAGGGGACAGGGGGGGGATACGAGCAGTACTTC. Amino acids: CASKGTGGGYEQYF.

CDR3 loop: CASSLVGDKNIQYF. For the CDR3, the DNA is TGTGCCAGCAGCTTAGTCGGGGACAAAAACATTCAGTACTTC. The gene calls are TRBV11-3 and TRBJ2-4, with D possibly matching TRBD2 (5 bases). V was clipped by 1 base and J by 3 bases, with 7 bases between them. Germline CDR1 reads SGHNT; CDR2 reads YENEEA. This CDR3 has 14 residues.

For this clone: An end of the junction differs from the germline gene, which may be a read error. The chain employs TRBV9 and TRBJ2-2; 10 bases are shared with TRBD2. CDR3 length: 16 residues. Germline V gene lookup returns CDR1 SGDLS and CDR2 YYNGEE. DNA of the CDR3: TGTGCCAGCAGCGACCCGGGACTAGCGAATACCGGGGAGCTGTTTTTT. Translation: CASSDPGLANTGELFF.

The genes are TRBV4-3 and TRBJ2-1; a possible D gene is TRBD2 (5 bases). This CDR3 comprises 14 residues. Germline V CDR1 and CDR2: LGHNA, YSLEER. The ends were cut back, 0 bases at V and 3 bases at J, with 6 bases in the middle. The CDR3 sequence is CASSQDRDYNEQFF. The CDR3, as DNA: TGCGCCAGCAGCCAAGACCGGGACTACAATGAGCAGTTCTTC.

This chain links TRBV5-1 with TRBJ2-7; no clear D. V was cut by 1 base and J by 4 bases, with 9 bases left in between. The CDR3 covers 13 residues. CDR1 SGHRS and CDR2 YFSETQ come from the germline V gene. The CDR3: CASSLSDGYEQYF. The CDR3 DNA reads as TGCGCCAGCAGCTTGTCCGATGGGTACGAGCAGTACTTC.

The V call is TRBV18, the J call TRBJ2-7; perhaps TRBD1 as D (6 bases). Trimming removed 0 bases from V and 2 bases from J, with 11 bases in between. In germline, CDR1 is KGHSH, CDR2 LQKENI. The CDR3 is 15 residues long. CDR3 in amino acids: CASSPPQGPPYEQYF. CDR3 DNA sequence: TGTGCCAGCTCACCACCGCAGGGGCCTCCCTACGAGCAGTACTTC.

CDR3: CASSQAPPGTGDGYTF. The CDR3 DNA reads TGCGCCAGCAGCCAAGCCCCTCCCGGGACAGGGGATGGCTACACCTTC. The chain has TRBV4-1 and TRBJ1-2; 10 nucleotides match TRBD1. Germline-derived CDR1 and CDR2 are MGHRA and YSYEKL. V shed 1 base, J shed 6 bases, and the junction held 8 bases outside the gene matches. The CDR3 length is 16 residues.

This clone was seen a handful of times. J is TRBJ1-5 and V is TRBV4-3, with no clear D. With 0 bases removed from V and 3 bases from J, the gap between germline ends came to 9 bases. CDR3 length: 15 amino acids. Germline V gene lookup returns CDR1 LGHNA and CDR2 YSLEER. The CDR3 loop reads CASSQDGQLNQPQHF. CDR3 bases: TGCGCCAGCAGCCAAGATGGGCAGCTCAATCAGCCCCAGCATTTT.

V and J are TRBV6-1 and TRBJ2-5; D unresolved. Trimming pared 6 bases from V and 2 bases from J, leaving 19 bases between. CDR3 length equals 16 residues. CDR1 is MNHNS and CDR2 is SASEGT in the germline V gene. The chain's CDR3 is CASSERSLIEQETQYF. In DNA form, the CDR3 reads TGTGCCAGCAGCGAACGTAGCCTAATCGAACAAGAGACCCAGTACTTC.

V is TRBV12-5 and J is TRBJ2-5; D perhaps matches TRBD2 (6 bases). The CDR3 length is 15 residues. V lost 1 base and J 4 bases, leaving 13 bases between the germline ends. The germline CDR1 and CDR2 sequences are LGHNT and FRNRAP. The CDR3 protein is CASGLGEVGGETQYF. CDR3 sequence (DNA): TGTGCTAGTGGTTTGGGAGAGGTCGGGGGAGAGACCCAGTACTTC.

The CDR3 nucleotides read TGTGCCAGCAGCTTAGTAACAGGGTATAGCAATCAGCCCCAGCATTTT. Translated: CASSLVTGYSNQPQHF. The J gene is TRBJ1-5, the V gene TRBV7-8, with D perhaps TRBD1 (6 bases). The CDR3 runs to 16 residues. Trimming removed 1 base at V and 0 bases at J, with 10 bases between. Germline CDR1 SGHVS, CDR2 FQNEAQ.

This clone was seen a few times. This chain connects TRBV7-9 to TRBJ2-5; weak D call: TRBD2 (6 bases). This CDR3 region has 17 residues. Trimming shortened V by 1 base and J by 5 bases, and 20 bases separated the two germline ends. Germline-derived CDR1 and CDR2 are SEHNR and FQNEAQ (reference sequence). In nucleotides, the CDR3 is TGTGCCAGCAGCTTAGAGACGGAGGGAAGGGTGTTGGAGACCCAGTACTTC. It specifies CASSLETEGRVLETQYF.

The chain employs TRBV9 and TRBJ1-2; D unclear. V was shortened by 5 bases and J by 3 bases, with 11 bases between the two germline ends. Germline values: CDR1 SGDLS, CDR2 YYNGEE. The CDR3 runs 13 residues. The CDR3 sequence: CASSLGGDYGYTF. Here the CDR3 DNA reads TGTGCCAGCAGTCTGGGCGGGGACTATGGCTACACCTTC.

The V gene is TRBV7-6, the J gene TRBJ2-7; 7 positions agree with TRBD1. Germline V gene data show CDR1 as SGHVS and CDR2 as FNYEAQ. The J segment lost 2 bases and the V segment lost 5 bases, leaving 3 bases of the junction unmatched. This CDR3 comprises 13 residues. In nucleotides, the CDR3 is TGTGCCAGCAGCGGGGGACAGACCTACGAGCAGTACTTC. Amino acids: CASSGGQTYEQYF.

The rearrangement uses TRBV11-3 and TRBJ2-5, with D possibly TRBD2 on 6 matching bases. CDR3 length: 14 residues. With 4 bases removed from V and 2 bases from J, the gap between germline ends came to 11 bases. Germline V gene lookup returns CDR1 SGHNT and CDR2 YENEEA. CDR3 bases: TGTGCCAGCAGCTCCTACGGGGGACAAGAGACCCAGTACTTC. It encodes CASSSYGGQETQYF.